The 5 T cell receptor beta chains below come from one sample, sequenced in a study of blood T cell repertoires in COVID-19. Sequencing was performed with immunoSEQ multiplex PCR; in TCRdb, only in-frame clones are kept and a portion is missing. The sample comprises about 34,000 clones, over 70% of which are singletons, and about 3% rests with the top ten. Sequenced input: peripheral blood. These receptors all come from a man aged 65-85 years with COVID-19, enrolled during active disease.

This clone came up a few times. V usage is TRBV6-2 or TRBV6-3 and J usage is TRBJ2-1; weak D call: TRBD2 (5 bases). V lost 5 bases and J 3 bases, leaving 8 bases between the germline ends. Germline CDR1 and CDR2: MNHEY and SVGEGT. The CDR3 consists of 13 residues. Here the CDR3 reads CASSSGFYNEQFF. CDR3 DNA sequence: TGTGCCAGCAGTAGCGGCTTCTACAATGAGCAGTTCTTC.

The chain carries TRBV4-2 and TRBJ2-7; D remains unclear. The CDR3 consists of 14 residues. Trimming pared 6 bases from V and 2 bases from J, leaving 14 bases between. Germline values: CDR1 LGHNA, CDR2 YNFKEQ. This CDR3 is CASSPVAAPYEQYF. The CDR3, as DNA: TGTGCCAGCAGTCCTGTGGCTGCCCCCTACGAGCAGTACTTC.

This CDR3 reads CASSQTSNTEAFF. In DNA, the CDR3 is TGTGCCAGCAGCCAAACTTCAAACACTGAAGCTTTCTTT. V gene TRBV3-1 (or the pseudogene TRBV3-2) combines with J gene TRBJ1-1, with D unclear. Germline V gene data show CDR1 as LGHDT and CDR2 as YNNKEL (reference sequence). V was shortened by 2 bases and J by 2 bases, with 6 bases between the two germline ends. The CDR3 totals 13 residues.

V is TRBV4-3 and J is TRBJ1-5; the D is unclear. V was trimmed by 2 bases and J by 7 bases, leaving 12 bases between them. The CDR3 consists of 14 residues. From germline, CDR1 is LGHNA and CDR2 YSLEER. This CDR3 reads CASSQMRSIQPQHF. For the CDR3, the DNA is TGCGCCAGCAGCCAAATGAGGAGCATACAGCCCCAGCATTTT.

This clone was found a few times. The rearrangement joins TRBV5-5 to TRBJ2-1; perhaps TRBD2 as D (6 bases). Trimming cost V 0 bases and J 6 bases, with 13 bases left between them. The CDR3 consists of 15 residues. Germline V CDR1 and CDR2: SGHKS, YYEKEE (reference sequence). As DNA, the CDR3 is TGTGCCAGCAGCTTGGGAGTAGCGGTGAGCAATGAGCAGTTCTTC. The encoded protein is CASSLGVAVSNEQFF.